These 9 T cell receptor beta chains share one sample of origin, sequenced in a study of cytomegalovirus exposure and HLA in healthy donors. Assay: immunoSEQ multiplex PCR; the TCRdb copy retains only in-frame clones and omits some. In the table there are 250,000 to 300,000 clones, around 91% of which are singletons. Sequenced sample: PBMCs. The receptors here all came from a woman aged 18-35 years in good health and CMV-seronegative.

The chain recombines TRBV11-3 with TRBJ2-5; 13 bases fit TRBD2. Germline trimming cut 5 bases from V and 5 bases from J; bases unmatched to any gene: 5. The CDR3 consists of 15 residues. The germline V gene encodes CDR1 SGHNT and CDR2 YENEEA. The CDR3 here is CASSLGLAGAETQYF. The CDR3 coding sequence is TGTGCCAGCAGCCTCGGACTAGCGGGGGCGGAGACCCAGTACTTC.

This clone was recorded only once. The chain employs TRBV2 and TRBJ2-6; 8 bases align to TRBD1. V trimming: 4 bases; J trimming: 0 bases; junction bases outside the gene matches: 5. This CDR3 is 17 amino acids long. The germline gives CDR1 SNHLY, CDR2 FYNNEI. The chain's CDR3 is CASSATGTGSGANVLTF. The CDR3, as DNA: TGTGCCAGCAGTGCCACCGGGACAGGCTCTGGGGCCAACGTCCTGACTTTC.

The CDR3 sequence is CASSEGGFQPQHF. The CDR3 DNA sequence: TGTGCCAGCAGTGAGGGGGGTTTCCAGCCCCAGCATTTT. The chain uses TRBV2 and TRBJ1-5; possibly TRBD1 for D (5 bases). Germline V CDR1 and CDR2: SNHLY, FYNNEI. This CDR3 contains 13 residues. V was trimmed by 3 bases and J by 7 bases, leaving 10 bases between them.

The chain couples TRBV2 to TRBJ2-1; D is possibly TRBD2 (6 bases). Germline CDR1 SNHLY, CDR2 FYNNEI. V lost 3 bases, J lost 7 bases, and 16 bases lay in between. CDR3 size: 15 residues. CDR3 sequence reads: CASSDPGKGGNEQFF. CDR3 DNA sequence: TGTGCCAGCAGTGATCCGGGCAAGGGAGGTAATGAGCAGTTCTTC.

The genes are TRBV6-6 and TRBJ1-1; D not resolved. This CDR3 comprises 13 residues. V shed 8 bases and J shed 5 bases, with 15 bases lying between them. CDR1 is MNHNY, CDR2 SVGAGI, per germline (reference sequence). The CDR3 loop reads CASEGPPVTEAFF. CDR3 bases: TGTGCCAGCGAGGGCCCCCCCGTAACTGAAGCTTTCTTT.

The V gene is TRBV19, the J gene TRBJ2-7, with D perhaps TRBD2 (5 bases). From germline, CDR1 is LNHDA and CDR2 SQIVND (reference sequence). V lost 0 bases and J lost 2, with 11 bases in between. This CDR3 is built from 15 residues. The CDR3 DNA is TGTGCCAGTAGTATAGATCTTGGAGGTACCTACGAGCAGTACTTC. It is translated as CASSIDLGGTYEQYF.

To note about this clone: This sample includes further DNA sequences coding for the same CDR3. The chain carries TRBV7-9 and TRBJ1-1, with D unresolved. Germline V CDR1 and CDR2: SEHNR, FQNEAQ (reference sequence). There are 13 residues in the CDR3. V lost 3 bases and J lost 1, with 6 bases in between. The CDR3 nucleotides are TGTGCCAGCAGCTTGCCAGGGAACACTGAAGCTTTCTTT. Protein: CASSLPGNTEAFF.

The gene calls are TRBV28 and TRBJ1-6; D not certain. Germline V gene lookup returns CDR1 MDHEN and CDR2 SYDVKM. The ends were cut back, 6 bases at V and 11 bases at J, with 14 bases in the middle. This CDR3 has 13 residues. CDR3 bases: TGTGCCAGCAGAACATCGGGTTCGGCACCCCTCCACTTT. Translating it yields CASRTSGSAPLHF.

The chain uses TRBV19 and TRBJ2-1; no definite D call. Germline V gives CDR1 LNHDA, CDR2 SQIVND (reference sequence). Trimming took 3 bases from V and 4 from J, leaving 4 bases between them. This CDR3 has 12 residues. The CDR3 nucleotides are TGTGCCAGTAGTATCATTTACAATGAGCAGTTCTTC. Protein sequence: CASSIIYNEQFF.